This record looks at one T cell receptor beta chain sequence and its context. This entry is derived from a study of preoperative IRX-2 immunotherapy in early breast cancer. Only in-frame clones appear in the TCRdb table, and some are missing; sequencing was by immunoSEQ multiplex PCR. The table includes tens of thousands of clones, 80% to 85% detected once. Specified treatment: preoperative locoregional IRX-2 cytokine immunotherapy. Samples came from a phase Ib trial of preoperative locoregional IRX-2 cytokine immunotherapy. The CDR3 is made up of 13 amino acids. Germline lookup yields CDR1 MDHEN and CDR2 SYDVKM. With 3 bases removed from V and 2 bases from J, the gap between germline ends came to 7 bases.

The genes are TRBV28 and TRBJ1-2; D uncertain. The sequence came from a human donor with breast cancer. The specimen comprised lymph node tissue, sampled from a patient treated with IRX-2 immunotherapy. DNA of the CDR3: TGTGCCAGCAGTTTGAGGTCGAACTATGGCTACACCTTC. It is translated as CASSLRSNYGYTF.